This TCR beta chain was identified in a study of blood T cell repertoires in COVID-19. Study summary: There were acute and convalescent COVID-19 samples, and they came from the United States, Italy and Spain.

Study processing details: Scientists estimated how many nucleated cells there were by amplifying reference gene primers. The assay was immunoSEQ multiplex PCR, and TCRdb's table has in-frame clones only and misses some. D and trimming come from the DNA, and the V and J calls and clone size come from that table. The table includes around 150,000 clones, 87% detected once. Sequenced input: peripheral blood. This clonotype was obtained from a human donor in a cohort sampled during active COVID-19.

Written as DNA, the CDR3 is TGTGCCAGCAGCGTATCGTTTCGGACAGGGAAGGACACTGAAGCTTTCTTT. The encoded protein is CASSVSFRTGKDTEAFF. The chain is built from TRBV9 and TRBJ1-1, with 8 nucleotides matching TRBD1. The CDR3 contains 17 residues. Germline V lookup: CDR1 SGDLS, CDR2 YYNGEE. V shed 1 base, J shed 3 bases, and the junction held 11 bases outside the gene matches.